This T cell receptor beta chain was documented in a study of PD-1 blockade in classical Hodgkin lymphoma. CDR1 and CDR2 (germline): SGHRS, YFSETQ. The V and J ends lost 5 bases and 4 bases, in that order; junction bases with no gene match: 4. The CDR3 loop spans 14 amino acids. There was relapse after autologous stem cell transplantation in every patient, and there was variation in brentuximab vedotin exposure. Sequencing used immunoSEQ multiplex PCR; TCRdb keeps in-frame clones, though not all of them. The sample has about 50,000 clones; around nine tenths are singletons. The TCR originated in a human donor with classical Hodgkin lymphoma. The chain recombines TRBV5-1 with TRBJ2-5; TRBD1 matches 11 bases. Source: peripheral blood mononuclear cells (PBMCs), taken before the second cycle of nivolumab. CDR3 sequence (DNA): TGCGCCAGCAGTTCCGGGACAGGGGGAGAGACCCAGTACTTC. It is translated as CASSSGTGGETQYF.